The 5 T cell receptor beta chains below come from one sample, sequenced in a study of T cells in Graves' hyperthyroidism and ophthalmopathy. Amplification targeted TCR beta CDR3 regions from RNA transcripts. TCR CDR3 underwent first-round RT-PCR with the HTBI primer set. TCRdb re-called the multiplex PCR reads with MiXCR, one entry per CDR3 protein. The sample includes about 640,000 distinct CDR3 sequences, around 15% of them seen just once. Sequenced: blood. All receptors come from a woman in her forties or fifties with Graves' ophthalmopathy.

The J gene is TRBJ2-1, the V gene TRBV28, with TRBD1 matching 7 bases. The germline V gene encodes CDR1 MDHEN and CDR2 SYDVKM. V was pared by 10 bases and J by 5 bases, with 14 bases of the junction left unmatched. CDR3 length equals 15 residues. This CDR3 is CATERGGVNHNEQFF. CDR3 DNA sequence: TGTGCCACCGAAAGAGGGGGCGTGAACCACAATGAGCAGTTCTTC.

Of note for this clonotype: Just one base apart from a much larger clone, this may be a read error. The rearrangement joins TRBV18 to TRBJ2-3; no reliable D call. In germline, CDR1 is KGHSH, CDR2 LQKENI. The CDR3 sequence is 13 residues long. Trimming took 4 bases from V and 0 from J, leaving 5 bases between them. The CDR3 spells CASSQISTDTQYF. CDR3 bases: TGTGCCAGCTCACAGATTAGCACAGATACGCAGTATTTT.

This clonotype was observed many times. A read error may account for a junction end that differs from germline. The genes are TRBV5-1 and TRBJ2-7; 8 bases fit TRBD1. There are 15 residues in the CDR3. Germline-derived CDR1 and CDR2 are SGHRS and YFSETQ. The CDR3 region has the DNA TGCGCCAGCAACTTGGGTCTACAGGGGGTCAACGAGCAGTACTTC. Residues: CASNLGLQGVNEQYF. Filled out from reference TRBV5-1 and TRBJ2-7, the complete variable domain reads KAGVTQTPRYLIKTRGQQVTLSCSPISGHRSVSWYQQTPGQGLQFLFEYFSETQRNKGNFPGRFSGRQFSNSRSEMNVSTLELGDSALYLCASNLGLQGVNEQYFGPGTRLTVT.

This clonotype has at least ten counts. The genes are TRBV5-1 and TRBJ1-2, with TRBD1 identical over 7 bases. This CDR3 comprises 13 residues. The germline V gene encodes CDR1 SGHRS and CDR2 YFSETQ. V shed 6 bases and J 4 bases; nucleotides not matched to a gene: 6. The CDR3 bases are TGCGCCAGCACCACAGGGGACGGCTATGGCTACACCTTC. Protein: CASTTGDGYGYTF. The whole variable domain, remainder taken from reference TRBV5-1 and TRBJ1-2, is KAGVTQTPRYLIKTRGQQVTLSCSPISGHRSVSWYQQTPGQGLQFLFEYFSETQRNKGNFPGRFSGRQFSNSRSEMNVSTLELGDSALYLCASTTGDGYGYTFGSGTRLTVV.

The CDR3 loop is CASSPWTSGRLSTDTQYF. The CDR3 nucleotides are TGTGCCAGCAGCCCCTGGACTAGCGGGAGGCTAAGCACAGATACGCAGTATTTT. The chain recombines TRBV7-8 with TRBJ2-3, with 14 bases matching TRBD2. This CDR3 is 18 amino acids long. V dropped 5 bases and J dropped 0; count of bases not matched to a gene: 7. The germline CDR1 and CDR2 sequences are SGHVS and FQNEAQ.